This is a list of T cell receptor beta chains from one sample in a study of human T cells and chemical hapten exposure. TCRdb re-called the RACE reads with MiXCR, one entry per CDR3 protein. The sample records about 90,000 distinct CDR3 sequences, over 9.5% being singletons. The material sequenced was whole blood, taken in connection with sensitization to the hapten diphenylcyclopropenone (DPC). The receptors derive from a man aged 40-49 years with alopecia areata. Some clones in this sample may be carry-over from other donors' samples. Each CDR3 is given with its conserved first and last residue. A D gene is named only where the DNA matches it firmly. Size is stated for part of the rows, as once, few or many counts, or as a class when the clone is expanded.

clone size | D gene | J gene | V gene | CDR3 protein
few | . | TRBJ1-5 | TRBV2 | CASSERDTTRQPQHF
. | . | TRBJ1-1 | TRBV7-7 | CASSLAPGREAFF
. | . | TRBJ2-4 | TRBV4-3 | CASSRVKGGQSIQYF
many | . | TRBJ1-1 | TRBV3-1 | CASSQGEVDTEAFF
. | . | TRBJ1-2 | TRBV7-9 | CASSPERGMGGYTF
few | TRBD2 | TRBJ2-1 | TRBV7-9 | CASSLRTSGSSEQFF
. | . | TRBJ2-3 | TRBV14 | CASSQGFDSPASNTQYF
. | . | TRBJ2-7 | TRBV28 | CASSNRLAEQYF
. | . | TRBJ2-1 | TRBV5-1 | CASAMSGVIVEQFF
few | . | TRBJ2-2 | TRBV7-7 | CASSLGQNGELFF
many | . | TRBJ1-1 | TRBV7-9 | CASRLPPLNTEAFF
many | TRBD1 | TRBJ1-2 | TRBV12-3/TRBV12-4 | CASTVGQGYGYTF
many | . | TRBJ1-1 | TRBV5-4 | CASVGSGRTEAFF
. | . | TRBJ2-5 | TRBV20-1 | CSARDAERVETQYF
few | TRBD2 | TRBJ2-1 | TRBV18 | CASSPPGGLYNEQFF
few | TRBD2 | TRBJ2-3 | TRBV7-8 | CASSQTSGRVRDTQYF
. | . | TRBJ1-2 | TRBV7-7 | CASSLVRGLNYGYTF
. | . | TRBJ2-5 | TRBV30 | CAWRTGTAKETQYF
. | TRBD2 | TRBJ2-1 | TRBV30 | CAWTVGRADRYNEQFF
many | TRBD2 | TRBJ2-3 | TRBV11-2 | CASSLELAASTDTQYF
few | TRBD1 | TRBJ1-2 | TRBV6-2/TRBV6-3 | CASKKGGNGYTF
. | TRBD2 | TRBJ2-3 | TRBV20-1 | CSARGSERGVPDTQYF
. | . | TRBJ1-1 | TRBV15 | CATSRGVMNTEAFF
many | TRBD1 | TRBJ1-1 | TRBV20-1 | CRAQLTGGNTEAFF
. | . | TRBJ2-3 | TRBV27 | CASSLRPAGTRNNF
few | . | TRBJ1-1 | TRBV12-3/TRBV12-4 | CASSWGPAGLNTEAFF
few | . | TRBJ2-3 | TRBV4-3 | CASSQDQGTSTDTQYF
few | TRBD1 | TRBJ1-4 | TRBV29-1 | CSVEDLTGRDKKLFF
many | . | TRBJ1-5 | TRBV20-1 | CSASGTGRASNQPQHF
. | TRBD2 | TRBJ2-7 | TRBV30 | CAWSAGRTSGLTYEQYF
few | . | TRBJ2-5 | TRBV6-1 | CASNPQGPLAQEAQYF
many | . | TRBJ1-1 | TRBV18 | CASSRRVGEGTEAFF
. | . | TRBJ1-3 | TRBV12-3/TRBV12-4 | CASSLQVVGRTGNTIYF
many | TRBD1 | TRBJ1-5 | TRBV7-2 | CASSLETGANQPQHF
. | TRBD2 | TRBJ2-7 | TRBV7-2 | CASSLISGGAYEQYF
few | TRBD2 | TRBJ2-7 | TRBV10-3 | CAISESGLAGHEQYF
few | . | TRBJ1-2 | TRBV19 | CASSIDASFYGYTF